The clone carrying this T cell receptor beta chain was seen repeatedly, ten times or more. Its antigen is currently unknown. Roughly 9 milliliters of peripheral blood were drawn from each donor. The data derive from a study of blood T cells in healthy people across ages. Study-level background: Per every two T cells, about one barcoded beta molecule was captured by template switching.

General study findings and limits: While age rose, TCR beta diversity per million T cells dropped in a roughly linear way. No one knew whether donors had CMV, which possibly confounded expanded clonotype changes.

The junction had 13 bases not matched to a gene; V was cut back by 8 bases and J by 1 base. The CDR3 spans 17 residues. A second roughly 7 to 11 cycle PCR used barcoded and J-beta primers. TCRdb recomputed calls from the 5' RACE reads with MiXCR, one row per CDR3 protein. The sample lists roughly 1.7 million distinct CDR3 sequences, approximately 32% occurring once. The sample was blood. The chain has TRBV12-3 or TRBV12-4 and TRBJ2-7; 11 bases match TRBD1. This sequence originates from a woman aged 25 to 39 in good health. The CDR3 DNA follows: TGTGCCAGCGTACCGGGACAGGGGGTTGTTGGATCCTACGAGCAGTACTTC. It specifies CASVPGQGVVGSYEQYF.